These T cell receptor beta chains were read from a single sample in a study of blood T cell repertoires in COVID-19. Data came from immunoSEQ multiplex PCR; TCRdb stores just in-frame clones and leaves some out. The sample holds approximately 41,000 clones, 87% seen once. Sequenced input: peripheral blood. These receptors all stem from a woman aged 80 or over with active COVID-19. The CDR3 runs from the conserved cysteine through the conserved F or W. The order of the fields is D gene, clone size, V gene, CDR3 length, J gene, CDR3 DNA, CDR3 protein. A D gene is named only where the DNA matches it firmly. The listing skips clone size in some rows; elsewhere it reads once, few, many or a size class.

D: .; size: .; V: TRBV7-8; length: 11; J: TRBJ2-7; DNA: TGTGCCAGCAGCTTAGACTCCGAGCAGTACTTC; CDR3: CASSLDSEQYF
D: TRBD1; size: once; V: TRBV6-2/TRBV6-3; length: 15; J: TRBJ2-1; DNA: TGTGCCAGCAGTTTGCGACAGGGGACCTACAATGAGCAGTTCTTC; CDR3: CASSLRQGTYNEQFF
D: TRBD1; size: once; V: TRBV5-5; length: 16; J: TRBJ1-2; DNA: TGTGCCAGCAGCTTGGGGGGGACAGAGGGGAGATATGGCTACACCTTC; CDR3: CASSLGGTEGRYGYTF
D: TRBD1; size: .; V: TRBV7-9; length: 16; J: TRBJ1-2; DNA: TGTGCCAGCAGCCCGACGCGGGACAGGGCTAACTATGGCTACACCTTC; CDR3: CASSPTRDRANYGYTF
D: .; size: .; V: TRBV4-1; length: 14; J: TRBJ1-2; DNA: TGCGCCAGCAGCCAGTACAAAAACGCGGATGGCTACACCTTC; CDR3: CASSQYKNADGYTF
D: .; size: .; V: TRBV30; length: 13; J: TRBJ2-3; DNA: TGTGCCTTGGTAGCTAGAAGCGCGGATACGCAGTATTTT; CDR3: CALVARSADTQYF
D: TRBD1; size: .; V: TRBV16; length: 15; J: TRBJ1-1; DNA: TGTGCCAGCAGCCAGAACAGGGGAAGGGGGACTGAAGCTTTCTTT; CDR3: CASSQNRGRGTEAFF
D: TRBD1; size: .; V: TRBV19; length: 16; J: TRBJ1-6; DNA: TGTGCCAGTAGGCCCCAGGGGGGACCGGGGAATTCACCCCTCCACTTT; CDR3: CASRPQGGPGNSPLHF
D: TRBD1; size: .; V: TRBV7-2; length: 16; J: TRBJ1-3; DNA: TGTGCCAGCAGCTTAGCGTCGCAGGGGGTGGGAAACACCATATATTTT; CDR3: CASSLASQGVGNTIYF
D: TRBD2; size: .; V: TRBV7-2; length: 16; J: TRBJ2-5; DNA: TGTGCCAGCAGCTTAGAGGGAGCGGGGCGCCAAGAGACCCAGTACTTC; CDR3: CASSLEGAGRQETQYF
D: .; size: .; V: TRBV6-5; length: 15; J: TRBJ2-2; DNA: TGTGCCAGCAGTTTATCGTACAGGAACACCGGGGAGCTGTTTTTT; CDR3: CASSLSYRNTGELFF
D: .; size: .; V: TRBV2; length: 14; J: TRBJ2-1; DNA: TGTGCAGGCGGGGTAGGCAGCTCCTACAATGAGCAGTTCTTC; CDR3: CAGGVGSSYNEQFF
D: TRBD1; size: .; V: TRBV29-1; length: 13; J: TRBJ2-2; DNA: TGCAGCGTCCGACAGGGTCACACCGGGGAGCTGTTTTTT; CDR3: CSVRQGHTGELFF
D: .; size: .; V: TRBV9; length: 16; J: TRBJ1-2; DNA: TGTGCCAGCAGCGTAGGAGAGGACTTCCGAAACTATGGCTACACCTTC; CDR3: CASSVGEDFRNYGYTF
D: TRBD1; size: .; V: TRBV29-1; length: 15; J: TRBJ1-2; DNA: TGCAGCGGCCTACTCACGACAGGGGGCGCCGTTGGCTACACCTTC; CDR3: CSGLLTTGGAVGYTF
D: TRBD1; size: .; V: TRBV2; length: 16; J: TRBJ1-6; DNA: TGTGCCAGCAGTGTCGTCGGCAGGGGGCGAGGATCACCCCTCCACTTT; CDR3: CASSVVGRGRGSPLHF
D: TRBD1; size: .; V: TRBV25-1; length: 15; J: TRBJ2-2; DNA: TGTGCCAGCAGTGGCCGGGGACAGATTACCGGGGAGCTGTTTTTT; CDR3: CASSGRGQITGELFF
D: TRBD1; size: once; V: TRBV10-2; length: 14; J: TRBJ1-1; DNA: TGCGCCAGCAACAAAGGACAGGGGGACACTGAAGCTTTCTTT; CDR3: CASNKGQGDTEAFF
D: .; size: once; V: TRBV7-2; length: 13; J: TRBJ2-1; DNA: TGTGCCAGCAGCAAACCACAGCTTAATGAGCAGTTCTTC; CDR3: CASSKPQLNEQFF
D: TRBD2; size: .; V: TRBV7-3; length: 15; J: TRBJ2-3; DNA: TGTGCCAGCAGCCGCCTGGCGGGGGGACACGATACGCAGTATTTT; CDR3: CASSRLAGGHDTQYF
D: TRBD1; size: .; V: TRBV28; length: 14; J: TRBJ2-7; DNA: TGTGCCAGCAGTCCGGGACAGGGGGTGAGGGAGCAGTACTTC; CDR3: CASSPGQGVREQYF
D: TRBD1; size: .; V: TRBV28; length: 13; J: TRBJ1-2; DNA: TGTGCCGTCCCTACAGGGGGCGGTTATGGCTACACCTTC; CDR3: CAVPTGGGYGYTF
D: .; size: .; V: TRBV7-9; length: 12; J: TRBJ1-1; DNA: TGTGCCAGCAGCTCCGACGGAGGATCCCGGGCATTT; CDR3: CASSSDGGSRAF
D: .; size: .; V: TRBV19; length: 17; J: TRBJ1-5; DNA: TGTGCCAGTAGTAAGCCCGGGCGGGCAGGCGGGGTGGGGCCCCAGCATTTT; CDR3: CASSKPGRAGGVGPQHF
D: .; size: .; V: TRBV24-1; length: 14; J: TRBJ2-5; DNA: TGTGCCACCCGGGGACCCACAGGGCAAGAGACCCAGTACTTC; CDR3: CATRGPTGQETQYF
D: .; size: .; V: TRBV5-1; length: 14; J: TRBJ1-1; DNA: TGCGCCAGCAGCTTAGAAGGGAGGAACACTGAAGCTTTCTTT; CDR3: CASSLEGRNTEAFF
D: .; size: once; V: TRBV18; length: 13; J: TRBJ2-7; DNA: TGTGCCAGCTCATCAGACATGATTTCCGAGCAGTACTTC; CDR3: CASSSDMISEQYF
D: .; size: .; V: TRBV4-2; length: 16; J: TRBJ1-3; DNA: TGTGCCAGCAGCCAAGATACACGGGGGACTGGAAACACCATATATTTT; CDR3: CASSQDTRGTGNTIYF
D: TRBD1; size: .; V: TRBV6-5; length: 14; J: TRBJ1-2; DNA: TGTGCCAGCAGGTCCTCGGGACAGAACAAAGGCTACACCTTC; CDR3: CASRSSGQNKGYTF
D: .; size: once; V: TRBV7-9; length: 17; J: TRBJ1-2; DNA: TGTGCCAGCAGCTTAAGATCCGGCGGATTAACTAACTATGGCTACACCTTC; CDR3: CASSLRSGGLTNYGYTF
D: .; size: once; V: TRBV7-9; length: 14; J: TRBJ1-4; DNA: TGTGCCAGCAGCCAACGACAGGCGAATGAAAAACTGTTTTTT; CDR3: CASSQRQANEKLFF
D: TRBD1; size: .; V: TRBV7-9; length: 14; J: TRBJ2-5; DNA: TGTGCCAGCAGCTTGGACAGGGGCAGTGAGACCCAGTACTTC; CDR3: CASSLDRGSETQYF
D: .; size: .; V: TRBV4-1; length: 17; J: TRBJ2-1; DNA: TGCGCCAGCAGCCAAGATCCACGGGGGAGCTCCTACAATGAGCAGTTCTTC; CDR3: CASSQDPRGSSYNEQFF
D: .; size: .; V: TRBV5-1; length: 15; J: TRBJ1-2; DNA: TGCGCCAGCAGCTCCCCAGAGACAGCTAACTATGGCTACACCTTC; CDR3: CASSSPETANYGYTF
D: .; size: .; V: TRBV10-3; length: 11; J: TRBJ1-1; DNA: TGTGCCATCAGTGAGTCGAGTGAAGCTTTCTTT; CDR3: CAISESSEAFF
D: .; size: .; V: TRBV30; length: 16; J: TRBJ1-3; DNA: TGTGCCTGGAGTCCCCCCAGGGGCAGCTCTGGAAACACCATATATTTT; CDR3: CAWSPPRGSSGNTIYF
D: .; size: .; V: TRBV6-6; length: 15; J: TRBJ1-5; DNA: TGTGCCAGCATTCGGGAGGAGGGTAGCAATCAGCCCCAGCATTTT; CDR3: CASIREEGSNQPQHF
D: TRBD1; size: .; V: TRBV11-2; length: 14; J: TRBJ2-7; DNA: TGTGCCAGCAGCTCCACAGGGGTGGCCTACGAGCAGTACTTC; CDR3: CASSSTGVAYEQYF
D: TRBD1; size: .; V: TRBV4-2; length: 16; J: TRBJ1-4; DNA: TGTGCCAGCAGCCAAGATCTCGGGACAGGGGTGGGAAAACTGTTTTTT; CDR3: CASSQDLGTGVGKLFF